This entry concerns a single T cell receptor beta chain. Its antigen is unidentified. This may be a read error, as it is one base from a much larger clone. The data stem from a study of metastatic and nonmetastatic thyroid tumors. Study information: The authors compared repertoires across blood and tumor or nodule tissue from malignant and benign thyroid patients. General study findings and limits: In blood and tumor, TCR beta diversity was reportedly significantly higher in malignant thyroid tumors than in benign nodules.

The CDR3 has 13 amino acids. The germline V gene encodes CDR1 SQVTM and CDR2 ANQGSEA. In the authors' methods: A classifier for distant metastasis in papillary thyroid cancer was constructed using CDR3 differences observed across clinicopathological groups. With MiXCR, TCRdb called clones anew from the PCR reads. Clone size and V and J calls follow TCRdb, not the original study. Here the sample spans tens of thousands of clones, roughly 16% being singletons. Treatment of any kind had been given to no patient before thyroid surgery. The source material was blood. J is TRBJ2-2 and V is TRBV29-1; 7 nucleotides line up with TRBD1. The source of this sequence is a male donor with papillary thyroid cancer or a benign thyroid nodule (not recorded which). Some clones in this sample may be carry-over from other donors' samples. CDR3 in DNA: TGCAGTGCCGCAACAGGGGCCCCCGGGGAGCTGTTTTTT. It codes for CSAATGAPGELFF.